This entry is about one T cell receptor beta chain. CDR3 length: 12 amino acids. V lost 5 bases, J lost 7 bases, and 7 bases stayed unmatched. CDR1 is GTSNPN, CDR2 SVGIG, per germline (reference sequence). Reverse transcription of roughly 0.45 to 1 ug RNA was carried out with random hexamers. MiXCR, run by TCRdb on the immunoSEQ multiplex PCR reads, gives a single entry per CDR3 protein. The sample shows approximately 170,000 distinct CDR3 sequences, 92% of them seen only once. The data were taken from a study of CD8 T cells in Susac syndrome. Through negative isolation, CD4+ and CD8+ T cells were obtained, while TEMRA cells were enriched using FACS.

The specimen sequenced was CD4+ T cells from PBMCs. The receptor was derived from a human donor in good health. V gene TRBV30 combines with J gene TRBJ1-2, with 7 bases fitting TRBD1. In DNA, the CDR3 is TGTGCCTGGGACAGGGACGTTCGTGGCTACACCTTC. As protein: CAWDRDVRGYTF.